These 4 T cell receptor beta chains originate from one sample sequenced in a study of identical twins. TCRdb reanalysed the 5' RACE reads using MiXCR and keeps one entry per CDR3 protein. The sample records about 790,000 distinct CDR3 sequences, roughly 18% being singletons. This sample also belongs to another study, concerning T cells expressing NK-cell markers.

The sequenced sample was PBMCs. The receptors shown here come from a woman between 18 and 29 years old in good health.

This clonotype was detected only a few times. The rearrangement links TRBV6-1 to TRBJ1-2; TRBD1 is a possible D gene (6 bases). The CDR3 consists of 14 residues. Germline V gene lookup returns CDR1 MNHNS and CDR2 SASEGT. Trimming cost V 6 bases and J 8 bases, with 19 bases left between them. DNA for the CDR3: TGTGCCAGCAGGGAGAATGTACAGGGATGGGGCTACACCTTC. Amino acids: CASRENVQGWGYTF.

V usage is TRBV7-3 and J usage is TRBJ2-1; TRBD2 matches 13 bases. The germline CDR1 and CDR2 sequences are SGHTA and FQGTGA. This CDR3 has 15 amino acids. V shed 5 bases and J 9 bases; nucleotides not matched to a gene: 7. The CDR3 nucleotides read TGTGCCAGCAGCAAGACTAGCGGGGGGCAGGGTGAGCAGTTCTTC. It specifies CASSKTSGGQGEQFF.

J is TRBJ2-7 and V is TRBV20-1, with TRBD2 matching over 7 bases. Per germline, CDR1 DFQATT and CDR2 SNEGSKA (reference sequence). With 0 bases clipped from V and 0 bases from J, the junction kept 5 bases outside the gene matches. CDR3 length equals 15 residues. This CDR3 is CSARDSGGSSYEQYF. The CDR3 DNA follows: TGCAGTGCTAGAGATTCAGGCGGGAGCTCCTACGAGCAGTACTTC.

The chain has TRBV7-9 and TRBJ2-7; TRBD1 might be the D (6 bases). V was trimmed by 2 bases and J by 2 bases, leaving 10 bases between them. The germline CDR1 and CDR2 sequences are SEHNR and FQNEAQ (reference sequence). This CDR3 contains 14 residues. The CDR3 here is CASSLPGVPYEQYF. The CDR3 nucleotides are TGTGCCAGCAGCTTACCAGGGGTCCCCTACGAGCAGTACTTC. Supplemented by reference TRBV7-9 and TRBJ2-7, the full variable domain reads DTGVSQNPRHKITKRGQNVTFRCDPISEHNRLYWYRQTLGQGPEFLTYFQNEAQLEKSRLLSDRFSAERPKGSFSTLEIQRTEQGDSAMYLCASSLPGVPYEQYFGPGTRLTVT.